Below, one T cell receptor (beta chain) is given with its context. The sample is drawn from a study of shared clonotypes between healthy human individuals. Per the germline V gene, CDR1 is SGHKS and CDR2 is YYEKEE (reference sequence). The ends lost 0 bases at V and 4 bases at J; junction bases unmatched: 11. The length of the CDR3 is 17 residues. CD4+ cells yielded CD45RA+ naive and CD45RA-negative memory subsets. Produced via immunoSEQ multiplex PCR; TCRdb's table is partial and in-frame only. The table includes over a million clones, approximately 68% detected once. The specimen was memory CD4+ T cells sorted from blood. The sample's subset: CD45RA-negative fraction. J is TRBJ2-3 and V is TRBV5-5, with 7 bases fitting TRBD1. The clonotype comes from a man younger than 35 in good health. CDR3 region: CASSLGPTGPVADTQYF. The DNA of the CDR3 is TGTGCCAGCAGCTTGGGCCCGACAGGGCCCGTCGCAGATACGCAGTATTTT.